This TCR beta chain originates from a study of blood T cell repertoires in COVID-19. As processed by the authors: Estimated nucleated cell counts came from reference gene primer amplification. TCRdb's table, derived via immunoSEQ multiplex PCR, lists solely in-frame clones and lacks some. V, J and clone size were drawn from that table, and D and trimming were deduced from the DNA. This sample has about 440,000 clones, with around 91% found just once. Clinical history as reported by participants underpinned cohort assignment. The recovered donors of Cohort 3 showed two negative PCRs, clearance, or symptom resolution. This CDR3 comprises 14 residues. With 2 bases removed from V and 7 bases from J, the gap between germline ends came to 14 bases. From germline, CDR1 is KGHDR and CDR2 SFDVKD.

The chain combines TRBV24-1 with TRBJ2-7, with D possibly matching TRBD1 (5 bases). The sequence was obtained from a man between 18 and 35 years old who had recovered from COVID-19. Sequencing was performed on PBMCs or T cells enriched from blood (not recorded which). The CDR3 is CATSDSGRGREQYF. The CDR3 region has the DNA TGTGCCACCAGTGATTCAGGAAGGGGCAGGGAGCAGTACTTC.